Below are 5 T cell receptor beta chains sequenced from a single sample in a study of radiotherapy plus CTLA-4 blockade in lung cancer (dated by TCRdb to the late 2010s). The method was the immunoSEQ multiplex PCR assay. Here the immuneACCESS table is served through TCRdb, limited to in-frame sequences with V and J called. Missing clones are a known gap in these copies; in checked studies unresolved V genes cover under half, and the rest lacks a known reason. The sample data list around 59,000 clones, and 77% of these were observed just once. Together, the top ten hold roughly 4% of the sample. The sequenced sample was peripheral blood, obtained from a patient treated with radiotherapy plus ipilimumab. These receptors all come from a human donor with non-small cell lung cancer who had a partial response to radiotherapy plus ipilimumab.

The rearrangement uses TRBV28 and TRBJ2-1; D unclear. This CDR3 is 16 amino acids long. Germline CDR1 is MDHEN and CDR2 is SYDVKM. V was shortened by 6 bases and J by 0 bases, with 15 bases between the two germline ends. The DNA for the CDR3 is TGTGCCAGCAGCCCCGTGCCACCGAGCTCCTACAATGAGCAGTTCTTC. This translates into CASSPVPPSSYNEQFF.

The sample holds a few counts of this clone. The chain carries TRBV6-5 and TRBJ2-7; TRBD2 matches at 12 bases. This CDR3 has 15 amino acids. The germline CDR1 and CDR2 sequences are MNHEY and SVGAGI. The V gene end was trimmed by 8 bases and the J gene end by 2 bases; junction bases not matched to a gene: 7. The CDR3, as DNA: TGTGCCAGCTTCTCGACTAGCGGGGGCACCTACGAGCAGTACTTC. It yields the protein CASFSTSGGTYEQYF.

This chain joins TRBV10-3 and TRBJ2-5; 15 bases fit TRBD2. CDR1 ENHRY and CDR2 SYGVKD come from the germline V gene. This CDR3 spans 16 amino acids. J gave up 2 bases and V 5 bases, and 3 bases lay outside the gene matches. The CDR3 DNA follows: TGTGCCATCAGTAAGGGACTAGCGGGGGGACAAGAGACCCAGTACTTC. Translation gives CAISKGLAGGQETQYF.

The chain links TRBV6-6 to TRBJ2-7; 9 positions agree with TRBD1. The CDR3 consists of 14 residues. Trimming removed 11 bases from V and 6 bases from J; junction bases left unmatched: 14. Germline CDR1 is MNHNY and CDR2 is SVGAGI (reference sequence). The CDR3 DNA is TGTGCCTCCCGGCCGGACAGGGGCACCCTCGAGCAGTACTTC. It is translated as CASRPDRGTLEQYF.

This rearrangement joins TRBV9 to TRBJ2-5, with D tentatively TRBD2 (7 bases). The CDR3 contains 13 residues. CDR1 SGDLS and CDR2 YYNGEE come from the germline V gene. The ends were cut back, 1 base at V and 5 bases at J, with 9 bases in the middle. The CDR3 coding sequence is TGTGCCAGCAGCGTAAGGGGGGGGGAGACCCAGTACTTC. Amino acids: CASSVRGGETQYF. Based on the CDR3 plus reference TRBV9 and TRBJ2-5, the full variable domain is DSGVTQTPKHLITATGQRVTLRCSPRSGDLSVYWYQQSLDQGLQFLIQYYNGEERAKGNILERFSAQQFPDLHSELNLSSLELGDSALYFCASSVRGGETQYFGPGTRLLVL.